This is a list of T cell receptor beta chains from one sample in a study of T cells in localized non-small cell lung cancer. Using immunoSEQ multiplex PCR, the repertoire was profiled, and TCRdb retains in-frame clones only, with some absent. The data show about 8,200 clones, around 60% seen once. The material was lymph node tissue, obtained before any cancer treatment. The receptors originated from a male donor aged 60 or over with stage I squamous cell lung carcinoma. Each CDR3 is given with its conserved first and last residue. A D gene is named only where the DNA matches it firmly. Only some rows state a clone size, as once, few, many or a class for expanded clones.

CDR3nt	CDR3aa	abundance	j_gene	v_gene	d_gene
TGTGCCAGTAAGGTAGGGGCTGGAACTGAAAAACTGTTTTTT	CASKVGAGTEKLFF	NA	TRBJ1-4	TRBV19	NA
TGTGCCAGTAGTATTGGCAGGGAGCAGTTCTTC	CASSIGREQFF	NA	TRBJ2-1	TRBV19	NA
TGTGCCAGCAGTGACCAGGGGGGACTGAGGGGGAATGAGCAGTTCTTC	CASSDQGGLRGNEQFF	NA	TRBJ2-1	TRBV28	NA
TGTGCCAGCAGCGTGGGGCCGGATAACTATGGCTACACCTTC	CASSVGPDNYGYTF	NA	TRBJ1-2	TRBV11-3	NA
TGTGCCAGCTCACCGTGGACTAGCGGGAGCCCGTACAATGAGCAGTTCTTC	CASSPWTSGSPYNEQFF	NA	TRBJ2-1	TRBV18	TRBD2
TGTGCCAGCAGTCCGGGACTGTACGAGCAGTACTTC	CASSPGLYEQYF	medium-sized	TRBJ2-7	TRBV25-1	NA
TGTGCCAGCAGTTACGGGACTAGCGGCTACGAGCAGTACTTC	CASSYGTSGYEQYF	NA	TRBJ2-7	TRBV6-8	TRBD2
TGCAGCGTTGATACAGGAGGGGGTTATGGCTACACCTTC	CSVDTGGGYGYTF	NA	TRBJ1-2	TRBV29-1	NA
TGTGCCTGGAGTGGACGAAGAAATGCTTTCTTT	CAWSGRRNAFF	NA	TRBJ1-1	TRBV30	NA
TGTGCCAGTAGTTGGACTATCACAGATACGCAGTATTTT	CASSWTITDTQYF	NA	TRBJ2-3	TRBV19	NA
TGTGCCAGCAGGAAAACGACAGGGTGGGACACTGAAGCTTTCTTT	CASRKTTGWDTEAFF	NA	TRBJ1-1	TRBV6-8	TRBD1
TGTGCCAGCTCACCAGTAGTTAATAGCGGGAGGACATCTCCTAGCGCAGATACGCAGTATTTT	CASSPVVNSGRTSPSADTQYF	once	TRBJ2-3	TRBV18	TRBD2